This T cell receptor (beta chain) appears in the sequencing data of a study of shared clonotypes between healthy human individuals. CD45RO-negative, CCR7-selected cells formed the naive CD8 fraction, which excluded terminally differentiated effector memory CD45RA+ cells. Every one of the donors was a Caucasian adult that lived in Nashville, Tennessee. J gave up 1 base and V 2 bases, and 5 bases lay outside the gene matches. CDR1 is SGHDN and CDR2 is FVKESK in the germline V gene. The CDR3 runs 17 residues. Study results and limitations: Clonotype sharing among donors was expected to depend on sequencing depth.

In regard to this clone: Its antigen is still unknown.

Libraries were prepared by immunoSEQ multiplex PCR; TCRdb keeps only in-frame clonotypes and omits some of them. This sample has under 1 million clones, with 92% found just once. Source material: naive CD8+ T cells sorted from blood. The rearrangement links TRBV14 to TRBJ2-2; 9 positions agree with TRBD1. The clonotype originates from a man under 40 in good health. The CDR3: CASSQRAGQGNTGELFF. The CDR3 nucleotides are TGTGCCAGCAGCCAACGGGCGGGACAGGGGAACACCGGGGAGCTGTTTTTT.